The next 21 T cell receptor beta chains were all read from a single sample in a study of cytomegalovirus exposure and HLA in healthy donors. With 60 Vbeta and 13 Jbeta primers, the PCR was carried out. Some clones are missing from TCRdb's copy, which holds only in-frame ones; the method was immunoSEQ multiplex PCR. This table holds 210,000 or so clones, over 65% found once. Material for sequencing was PBMCs. The source of these receptors is a man between 35 and 55 years old in good health and CMV-seronegative.

This clone is labeled as medium-sized. V and J are TRBV7-9 and TRBJ1-1; a possible D gene is TRBD1 (6 bases). The germline gives CDR1 SEHNR, CDR2 FQNEAQ (reference sequence). The V gene lost 1 base and the J gene lost 6 bases, with 6 bases spanning the gap. The CDR3 totals 12 residues. The CDR3: CASSLEGAEAFF. Here the CDR3 DNA reads TGTGCCAGCAGCTTAGAGGGGGCTGAAGCTTTCTTT.

This chain connects TRBV7-2 to TRBJ2-3, with D tentatively TRBD1 (6 bases). The germline gives CDR1 SGHTA, CDR2 FQGNSA. The CDR3 runs 14 residues. Trimming took off 3 bases at V and 0 bases at J, with 7 bases between the two ends. The CDR3: CASSFRGSTDTQYF. CDR3 bases: TGTGCCAGCAGCTTCAGGGGAAGCACAGATACGCAGTATTTT.

The rearrangement joins TRBV18 to TRBJ2-7; TRBD1 matches 11 bases. The CDR3 spans 16 residues. J gave up 5 bases and V 5 bases, and 11 bases lay outside the gene matches. CDR1 and CDR2 (germline): KGHSH, LQKENI. Written as DNA, the CDR3 is TGTGCCAGCTCAATCCCGGGACAGGGGGTCTTCCACGAGCAGTACTTC. Its translation: CASSIPGQGVFHEQYF.

J is TRBJ2-1 and V is TRBV29-1, with 12 nucleotides matching TRBD2. Germline CDR1 and CDR2: SQVTM and ANQGSEA. This CDR3 has 15 residues. V shed 5 bases and J 4 bases; nucleotides not matched to a gene: 6. Here the CDR3 reads CSVMTSGSIYNEQFF. As DNA, the CDR3 is TGCAGCGTTATGACTAGCGGGAGTATATACAATGAGCAGTTCTTC.

This chain connects TRBV7-2 to TRBJ2-1; TRBD2 matches 8 bases. V was pared by 2 bases and J by 7 bases, with 7 bases of the junction left unmatched. The CDR3 contains 15 residues. Germline V gene lookup returns CDR1 SGHTA and CDR2 FQGNSA. CDR3 bases: TGTGCCAGCAGCTTATTCCAGCGGGGGAGGAATGAGCAGTTCTTC. Its translation: CASSLFQRGRNEQFF.

The chain has TRBV9 and TRBJ2-7; 10 bases agree with TRBD1. This CDR3 has 15 amino acids. The V gene's germline CDR1 is SGDLS and CDR2 YYNGEE. J gave up 4 bases and V 3 bases, and 7 bases lay outside the gene matches. The CDR3 bases are TGTGCCAGCAGCGCTGGACAGGGGGATTTGTACGAGCAGTACTTC. Translating gives CASSAGQGDLYEQYF.

The DNA for the CDR3 is TGTGCCAGTAGCCACTCCTACAATGAGCAGTTCTTC. Protein: CASSHSYNEQFF. V gene TRBV19 combines with J gene TRBJ2-1, with D unresolved. The V gene lost 6 bases and the J gene lost 0 bases, with 3 bases spanning the gap. Germline assignment: CDR1 LNHDA and CDR2 SQIVND (reference sequence). The CDR3 is made up of 12 amino acids. Supplemented by reference TRBV19 and TRBJ2-1, the full variable domain reads DGGITQSPKYLFRKEGQNVTLSCEQNLNHDAMYWYRQDPGQGLRLIYYSQIVNDFQKGDIAEGYSVSREKKESFPLTVTSAQKNPTAFYLCASSHSYNEQFFGPGTRLTVL.

The chain is built from TRBV5-1 and TRBJ1-4, with a weak D call TRBD1 (6 bases). Germline V gene lookup returns CDR1 SGHRS and CDR2 YFSETQ. The CDR3 runs to 17 residues. V gave up 0 bases and J gave up 2 bases, with 14 bases separating them. The CDR3 is CASSLERQGITNEKLFF. The CDR3 coding sequence is TGCGCCAGCAGCTTGGAGAGGCAGGGGATCACTAATGAAAAACTGTTTTTT.

The chain uses TRBV19 and TRBJ1-5, with 7 nucleotides matching TRBD1. Germline assignment: CDR1 LNHDA and CDR2 SQIVND (reference sequence). The CDR3 spans 15 residues. With V trimmed by 9 bases and J by 0 bases, 8 bases remained unmatched. CDR3 nucleotides: TGTGCCAGCTCCGGGACAGCCCGTAGCAATCAGCCCCAGCATTTT. Amino acid sequence: CASSGTARSNQPQHF.

V and J are TRBV28 and TRBJ2-1, with TRBD2 as a possible D gene (6 bases). The V gene lost 10 bases and the J gene lost 8 bases, with 21 bases spanning the gap. The germline CDR1 and CDR2 sequences are MDHEN and SYDVKM. CDR3 length: 14 amino acids. CDR3 sequence reads: CATRASVSLYEQFF. In DNA, the CDR3 is TGTGCCACGCGGGCTAGCGTAAGTCTCTATGAGCAGTTCTTC.

The count of this clone is one. The J gene is TRBJ2-1, the V gene TRBV10-3, with TRBD2 matching over 7 bases. Trimming took 3 bases from V and 7 from J; bases not matched to a gene: 0. Germline V gene sequence: CDR1 ENHRY, CDR2 SYGVKD. This CDR3 spans 12 amino acids. CDR3 sequence: CAISDGGNEQFF. CDR3 DNA sequence: TGTGCCATCAGTGACGGGGGGAATGAGCAGTTCTTC.

DNA of the CDR3: TGCGCCAGCAGCCAAGATGTGGGAGGGGGCACAGATACGCAGTATTTT. Protein sequence: CASSQDVGGGTDTQYF. The rearrangement links TRBV4-1 to TRBJ2-3, with TRBD2 matching over 7 bases. There are 16 residues in the CDR3. Germline trimming cut 0 bases from V and 1 base from J; bases unmatched to any gene: 4. Germline V gene sequence: CDR1 MGHRA, CDR2 YSYEKL.

The chain combines TRBV5-1 with TRBJ1-5; no clear D. CDR1 SGHRS and CDR2 YFSETQ come from the germline V gene. The CDR3 runs 15 residues. Between the trimmed V and J ends, which lost 1 base and 0 bases, there was a span of 8 bases. CDR3 region: CASSLRGGSNQPQHF. In nucleotides, the CDR3 is TGCGCCAGCAGCTTGCGCGGAGGTAGCAATCAGCCCCAGCATTTT. The whole variable domain, filled in from reference TRBV5-1 and TRBJ1-5, reads KAGVTQTPRYLIKTRGQQVTLSCSPISGHRSVSWYQQTPGQGLQFLFEYFSETQRNKGNFPGRFSGRQFSNSRSEMNVSTLELGDSALYLCASSLRGGSNQPQHFGDGTRLSIL.

V gene TRBV7-8 combines with J gene TRBJ1-2; no reliable D call. Germline V gene data show CDR1 as SGHVS and CDR2 as FQNEAQ. V was clipped by 0 bases and J by 7 bases, with 12 bases between them. The CDR3 runs 14 residues. CDR3 DNA: TGTGCCAGCAGCTTAGCGCAGAGAGGTAGTGGCTACACCTTC. Encoded protein: CASSLAQRGSGYTF. The full variable domain, its missing parts supplied by reference TRBV7-8 and TRBJ1-2, is GAGVSQSPRYKVAKRGQDVALRCDPISGHVSLFWYQQALGQGPEFLTYFQNEAQLDKSGLPSDRFFAERPEGSVSTLKIQRTQQEDSAVYLCASSLAQRGSGYTFGSGTRLTVV.

This clone has a handful of counts. V usage is TRBV10-1 and J usage is TRBJ2-7, with 7 bases matching TRBD1. V was pared by 0 bases and J by 4 bases, with 3 bases of the junction left unmatched. Looked up from germline, CDR1 is WNHNN and CDR2 is SYGVQD (reference sequence). The CDR3 is made up of 14 amino acids. The CDR3 sequence is CASSESRQGYEQYF. For the CDR3, the DNA is TGCGCCAGCAGTGAGTCCCGACAGGGTTACGAGCAGTACTTC.

V gene TRBV18 combines with J gene TRBJ1-2; TRBD1 aligns across 10 bases. V shed 6 bases, J shed 5 bases, and the junction held 9 bases outside the gene matches. Per the germline V gene, CDR1 is KGHSH and CDR2 is LQKENI. The CDR3 contains 15 residues. CDR3 nucleotide sequence: TGTGCCAGCTCGCAGGGACAGGGGAGAGGGTATGGCTACACCTTC. Translation: CASSQGQGRGYGYTF.

This clone was seen a handful of times. This chain uses TRBV27 with TRBJ2-1, with TRBD2 matching 11 bases. Trimming took 5 bases from V and 5 from J; bases not matched to a gene: 8. Germline V lookup: CDR1 MNHEY, CDR2 SMNVEV (reference sequence). This CDR3 spans 16 amino acids. CDR3 loop: CASSAPSGRFNNEQFF. The CDR3 nucleotides are TGTGCCAGCAGTGCTCCTAGCGGGAGGTTCAACAATGAGCAGTTCTTC.

The chain links TRBV7-2 to TRBJ1-4; 7 nucleotides agree with TRBD1. Germline CDR1 SGHTA, CDR2 FQGNSA. This CDR3 has 16 amino acids. With 1 base clipped from V and 5 bases from J, the junction kept 7 bases outside the gene matches. CDR3 residues: CASSLVVGQRNEKLFF. CDR3 bases: TGTGCCAGCAGCTTAGTTGTGGGACAGAGAAATGAAAAACTGTTTTTT.

This clone has a single count. The V call is TRBV27, the J call TRBJ1-3; perhaps TRBD1 as D (5 bases). CDR1 and CDR2 from the germline V gene are MNHEY and SMNVEV (reference sequence). Trimming left V 5 bases short and J 0 bases short, with 20 bases between. This CDR3 spans 18 amino acids. The CDR3 DNA reads TGTGCCAGCAGTGAAACCCGGATTGGGGCGCTCTCTGGAAACACCATATATTTT. Protein product: CASSETRIGALSGNTIYF.

The chain carries TRBV19 and TRBJ1-5; D not certain. V lost 2 bases, J lost 9 bases, and 23 bases lay in between. Germline V gives CDR1 LNHDA, CDR2 SQIVND (reference sequence). The CDR3 extends over 17 amino acids. The CDR3 bases are TGTGCCAGTAGTATAAAGGAGAGCAGCGTTGTAATCAGGCCCCAGCATTTT. Its translation: CASSIKESSVVIRPQHF.

CDR3 in amino acids: CASSQRTGNTEAFF. The CDR3 nucleotides are TGCGCCAGCAGCCAGAGGACAGGGAACACTGAAGCTTTCTTT. This chain uses TRBV4-1 with TRBJ1-1, with 7 bases fitting TRBD1. Looked up from germline, CDR1 is MGHRA and CDR2 is YSYEKL. V was pared by 3 bases and J by 1 base, with 2 bases of the junction left unmatched. This CDR3 is built from 14 residues.